This T cell receptor (beta chain) was observed in a study of cytomegalovirus exposure and HLA in healthy donors. Notes on the study in general: A later analysis linked a missense DCLRE1C variant to TCR beta V- and J-gene trimming. Using the classifier, cytomegalovirus status was reportedly diagnosed with high specificity and sensitivity.

Concerning this clone: What it binds is unknown.

Researchers ran the PCR with 60 Vbeta and 13 Jbeta primers. Profiling relied on immunoSEQ multiplex PCR, and the TCRdb table lists in-frame clones only, not all of them. The sample records 150,000 or so clones, about 85% being singletons. The TCR comes from a woman in her forties or fifties in good health and CMV-seropositive. The sequenced sample was PBMCs.

The CDR3 loop is CASSRSGNEQFF. The CDR3 nucleotides are TGTGCCAGCAGCCGTAGCGGGAATGAGCAGTTCTTC. V and J are TRBV7-9 and TRBJ2-1; TRBD2 matches at 7 bases. The CDR3 length is 12 residues. The J segment lost 7 bases and the V segment lost 5 bases, leaving 2 bases of the junction unmatched. Germline CDR1 reads SEHNR; CDR2 reads FQNEAQ (reference sequence).